Within the sample, the clone carrying this T cell receptor beta chain is medium-sized. Antigen specificity is unknown. Researchers took RNA transcripts and amplified the TCR beta CDR3 regions from them. HTBI primers were employed in a first-round RT-PCR of the TCR CDR3. In TCRdb, the multiplex PCR reads were re-called with MiXCR into one record per CDR3 protein. The top ten clones hold roughly 27% of a sample with approximately 30,000 distinct CDR3 sequences, roughly half of them seen once. These data originate in a study of T cells in Graves' hyperthyroidism and ophthalmopathy. Study-wide results and limits: Median prediction lead before ophthalmopathy onset was about 6.7 months with the model.

CDR3 length: 14 residues. Germline V gives CDR1 WSHSY, CDR2 SAAADI. Trimming took 6 bases from V and 4 from J; bases not matched to a gene: 6. The source material was blood. The receptor was isolated from a woman aged 40 to 50 with Graves' ophthalmopathy. This chain uses TRBV10-2 with TRBJ2-1, with TRBD1 matching 7 bases. The CDR3 coding sequence is TGCGCCAGCAGCCAAGCGACAGGGTACAATGAGCAGTTCTTC. Translating it yields CASSQATGYNEQFF.